This T cell receptor (beta chain) was documented in a study of T cells in women clearing cervical HPV infection. Overall study: Controls gave blood once infection was undetectable; cases at lesion identification.

Concerning this clone: The antigen is unknown.

Study conclusions and caveats: Unknown T-cell numbers per sample may underlie the richness differences.

Sequencing used immunoSEQ multiplex PCR; TCRdb keeps in-frame clones, though not all of them. This table holds 46,000 or so clones. Material: blood buffy coat. This clonotype was sampled from a woman between 18 and 70 years old with a cervical HPV16 infection that either progressed to CIN3+ or cleared (not recorded which).

CDR3 DNA (partial): TGTGCCAGTAGTACGGGACAGGGGGCATCCGAG. Residues: CASSTGQGASE. The entire CDR3 protein is CASSTGQGASEQYF. The rearrangement uses TRBV19 and TRBJ2-7; 12 bases align to TRBD1. Sequencing ends 3 residues short of the CDR3 end; the germline J gene provides the rest. Germline loops: CDR1 LNHDA, CDR2 SQIVND (reference sequence). The CDR3 is 14 amino acids. The V gene end was trimmed by 4 bases and the J gene end by 6 bases; junction bases not matched to a gene: 4.